This T cell receptor (beta chain) was sequenced in a study of shared clonotypes between healthy human individuals. Study details: Those who served as donors were a couple of women and a few men between the ages of 18 and 49.

The run depth of the assay was deep. Sequenced by immunoSEQ multiplex PCR; TCRdb stores in-frame clones only, minus some. The sample comprises 2.3 million or so clones, roughly 93% of which are singletons, and around 0.4% rests with the top ten. Study conclusions and caveats: With a few donors compared, about 5% of naive CD4 clonotypes were shared.

Details on this clone: Its antigen is unknown.

Sequencing used naive CD4+ T cells from PBMCs. Subset: CD45RA+ positively selected. This receptor was obtained from a man aged 18 to 29 in good health. Some clones in this sample may be carry-over from other donors' samples.

The CDR3 loop reads CASSLQLTYEQYF. For the CDR3, the DNA is TGTGCCAGCAGCTTACAGCTTACCTACGAGCAGTACTTC. The rearrangement joins TRBV11-1 to TRBJ2-7; D not certain. Trimming shortened V by 2 bases and J by 2 bases, and 7 bases separated the two germline ends. The germline V gene has CDR1 SGHAT and CDR2 FQDESV (reference sequence). This CDR3 has 13 amino acids. The entire variable domain, with the rest obtained from reference TRBV11-1 and TRBJ2-7, is as follows: EAEVAQSPRYKITEKSQAVAFWCDPISGHATLYWYRQILGQGPELLVQFQDESVVDDSQLPKDRFSAERLKGVDSTLKIQPAELGDSAMYLCASSLQLTYEQYFGPGTRLTVT.